The clone carrying this T cell receptor beta chain has a handful of counts. The antigen is undetermined. The data were obtained in a study of T-cell memory formation after mild COVID-19. The CDR3 length is 18 residues. The germline V gene has CDR1 KGHSH and CDR2 LQKENI. Trimming pared 3 bases from V and 0 bases from J, leaving 15 bases between. Study conclusions and caveats: Largely, contracting CD4+ clones fell within CM and EM, and contracting CD8+ clones within EMRA. Some clones that responded were present in memory (sampled pre-infection), which suggests cross-reactive memory joined. There was a balanced CD4/CD8 profile in clones contracting day 15 to 85, and later expanders leaned CD4+.

TCRdb processed the 5' RACE reads anew with MiXCR; each CDR3 protein has one entry. Seen here are 550,000 to 600,000 distinct CDR3 sequences, roughly a sixth observed once, and the top ten hold less than 10%. This rearrangement joins TRBV18 to TRBJ1-6, with D unclear. The source of this sequence is an adult woman who had mild COVID-19 (a few samples of this study predate the infection). Cell type and time point are not known. Sequencing used PBMCs or a T cell subset sorted from them (not recorded which). As DNA, the CDR3 is TGTGCCAGCTCACCCCGATCGGCCACGAGCTCCTATAATTCACCCCTCCACTTT. Residues: CASSPRSATSSYNSPLHF.